This TCR beta chain was obtained from a study of low-dose radiotherapy and immunotherapy resistance in tumors. Across the study: For Cohort 1, fractions of 0.5 Gy were given every 2 weeks, reaching 6.5 Gy overall. While receiving nivolumab 240 mg every two weeks, patients also received ipilimumab 1 mg/kg every six weeks, both intravenously. In Cohort 2, 1 Gy per fraction was delivered every two weeks, for a total of 13 Gy over 26 weeks.

This clonotype was seen only a few times. The CDR3 runs to 13 residues. Germline V gene data show CDR1 as SNHLY and CDR2 as FYNNEI. Trimming removed 3 bases at V and 6 bases at J, with 11 bases between. TRAV- and TRBV-specific primers were used for first-strand cDNA, which covered alpha and beta chains. TCR amplification involved about 18 PCR cycles with a constant-region primer and V-primer adapter. TCRdb re-called the reads with MiXCR, one entry per CDR3 protein. This sample has about 7,900 distinct CDR3 sequences, with 61% found just once. Donors received a regimen that comprised nivolumab, ipilimumab, aspirin, low-dose cyclophosphamide and low-dose radiotherapy.

The chain employs TRBV2 and TRBJ2-5; D is possibly TRBD1 or TRBD2 (5 bases each). This sequence was found in a human donor with advanced metastatic prostate, ovarian, gallbladder or colorectal cancer (not recorded which). This table probably holds off-target reads from a library built for another chain. This CDR3 reads CASSDPPGQTQYF. CDR3 DNA: TGTGCCAGCAGTGATCCCCCGGGACAGACCCAGTACTTC.